Each of the 14 T cell receptor beta chains below was sequenced from the same sample in a study of cytotoxic CD8 clonotypes in ibrutinib-treated CLL. Clones were read by immunoSEQ multiplex PCR, and TCRdb kept only the in-frame ones, dropping some. The data hold over 130,000 clones, with 75% to 85% observed a single time. The sample here was PBMCs, taken after 36 months of ibrutinib treatment. Receptors were obtained from a human donor with chronic lymphocytic leukemia.

V is TRBV5-1 and J is TRBJ1-2; D possibly corresponds to TRBD1 (6 bases). CDR1 is SGHRS, CDR2 YFSETQ, per germline. Trimming took 0 bases from V and 3 from J, leaving 12 bases between them. This CDR3 region has 15 residues. The DNA of the CDR3 is TGCGCCAGCAGCTTGGGGGACAAAGCTTACTATGGCTACACCTTC. Translating it yields CASSLGDKAYYGYTF.

This clone was counted only a few times. The J gene is TRBJ2-7, the V gene TRBV6-5, with TRBD1 matching 9 bases. The CDR3 has 14 amino acids. The germline gives CDR1 MNHEY, CDR2 SVGAGI. V lost 2 bases to trimming and J lost 2 bases; unmatched junction nucleotides: 1. Here the CDR3 DNA reads TGTGCCAGCAGTTACGGGACAGGGACCTACGAGCAGTACTTC. Its protein is CASSYGTGTYEQYF.

The V and J genes are TRBV6-1 and TRBJ1-5; no clear D gene. CDR1 and CDR2 from the germline V gene are MNHNS and SASEGT. V was shortened by 1 base and J by 6 bases, with 7 bases between the two germline ends. The CDR3 is 13 residues long. CDR3 amino acids: CASSEVGPQPQHF. DNA for the CDR3: TGTGCCAGCAGTGAAGTAGGGCCTCAGCCCCAGCATTTT.

The chain joins TRBV10-3 to TRBJ1-1; 9 positions agree with TRBD1. Trimming removed 0 bases from V and 4 bases from J; junction bases left unmatched: 9. The CDR3 runs to 17 residues. From germline, CDR1 is ENHRY and CDR2 SYGVKD. The CDR3 sequence is CAISESAGQGLGTEAFF. CDR3 coding DNA: TGTGCCATCAGTGAGTCGGCTGGACAGGGGCTCGGCACTGAAGCTTTCTTT.

This chain connects TRBV5-1 to TRBJ2-3; unclear D gene. Per germline, CDR1 SGHRS and CDR2 YFSETQ. The CDR3 has 17 amino acids. Trimming took off 1 base at V and 0 bases at J, with 15 bases between the two ends. CDR3 amino acids: CASSLNALPTSTDTQYF. In nucleotides, the CDR3 is TGCGCCAGCAGCTTGAACGCATTACCCACTAGCACAGATACGCAGTATTTT.

The chain couples TRBV29-1 to TRBJ2-1, with 8 bases identical to TRBD2. CDR1 and CDR2 from the germline V gene are SQVTM and ANQGSEA. There are 12 residues in the CDR3. J gave up 5 bases and V 7 bases, and 4 bases lay outside the gene matches. CDR3 sequence: CSGGLAHNEQFF. CDR3 sequence (DNA): TGCAGCGGTGGACTAGCCCACAATGAGCAGTTCTTC.

The V and J genes are TRBV5-1 and TRBJ1-1; D gene ambiguous. V lost 4 bases to trimming and J lost 0 bases, with 16 bases between them. Germline CDR1 is SGHRS and CDR2 is YFSETQ. This CDR3 is built from 16 residues. The DNA for the CDR3 is TGCGCCAGCAGCCGCACGGCGGGAACAATGAACACTGAAGCTTTCTTT. It specifies CASSRTAGTMNTEAFF.

A remark on this clone: One junction end does not reproduce the germline sequence, and a read error may be involved. V is TRBV15 and J is TRBJ1-2; D may be TRBD1 (5 bases). CDR1 is LNHNV and CDR2 is YYDKDF in the germline V gene (reference sequence). The CDR3 runs to 14 residues. The CDR3 DNA follows: TGTGCCACCAGCAGGGATCAGGGTCCTTATGCCTACACCTTC. Its protein product is CATSRDQGPYAYTF.

This chain links TRBV6-1 with TRBJ2-7, with D tentatively TRBD1 (6 bases). This CDR3 has 14 residues. The ends were cut back, 4 bases at V and 3 bases at J, with 13 bases in the middle. Looked up from germline, CDR1 is MNHNS and CDR2 is SASEGT. Here the CDR3 reads CASSALKDSYEQYF. CDR3 nucleotide sequence: TGTGCCAGCAGTGCGTTGAAGGACAGCTACGAGCAGTACTTC.

The rearrangement uses TRBV7-6 and TRBJ1-6; D unclear. V lost 4 bases and J 4 bases, leaving 8 bases between the germline ends. The CDR3 length is 14 residues. The V gene's germline CDR1 is SGHVS and CDR2 FNYEAQ. The CDR3 here is CASSSTNYNSPLHF. The CDR3 DNA reads as TGTGCCAGCAGCTCGACCAATTATAATTCACCCCTCCACTTT. The variable domain in full, completed from reference TRBV7-6 and TRBJ1-6, reads GAGVSQSPRYKVTKRGQDVALRCDPISGHVSLYWYRQALGQGPEFLTYFNYEAQQDKSGLPNDRFSAERPEGSISTLTIQRTEQRDSAMYRCASSSTNYNSPLHFGNGTRLTVT.

The chain combines TRBV7-2 with TRBJ2-6; 9 nucleotides align to TRBD1. There are 18 residues in the CDR3. The V gene end was trimmed by 3 bases and the J gene end by 3 bases; junction bases not matched to a gene: 9. Germline assignment: CDR1 SGHTA and CDR2 FQGNSA. The CDR3: CASSFDRGAVNGANVLTF. The CDR3 nucleotides read TGTGCCAGCAGCTTTGACAGGGGGGCGGTTAATGGGGCCAACGTCCTGACTTTC.

This clone was seen only a few times. V gene TRBV28 combines with J gene TRBJ1-4, with D uncertain. V was clipped by 5 bases and J by 8 bases, with 9 bases between them. The germline V gene encodes CDR1 MDHEN and CDR2 SYDVKM. The CDR3 extends over 12 amino acids. This CDR3 reads CASSIGNEKLFF. The CDR3 DNA sequence: TGTGCCAGCAGTATCGGGAACGAAAAACTGTTTTTT.

This clone has more than one count but fewer than ten. The chain couples TRBV7-9 to TRBJ2-7; D call uncertain. Germline CDR1 and CDR2: SEHNR and FQNEAQ (reference sequence). This CDR3 contains 12 residues. Trimming removed 3 bases at V and 3 bases at J, with 6 bases between. CDR3 sequence: CASSFGVYEQYF. For the CDR3, the DNA is TGTGCCAGCAGCTTTGGTGTCTACGAGCAGTACTTC.

The V and J genes are TRBV29-1 and TRBJ1-1; D is uncertain. V lost 7 bases to trimming and J lost 1 base, with 10 bases between them. This CDR3 contains 12 residues. CDR1 is SQVTM, CDR2 ANQGSEA, per germline. The CDR3 sequence is CSAETTNTEAFF. The DNA of the CDR3 is TGCAGCGCAGAGACCACGAACACTGAAGCTTTCTTT.